The next 24 T cell receptor beta chains were all read from a single sample in a study of T cell repertoires in cytomegalovirus infection (dated by TCRdb to between 2018 and 2021). The reads were generated on an Illumina HiSeq 1500. TCRdb redid the processing of the public reads, applying fastp at Q25 and MiXCR, and retained in-frame beta chains. When rows share a CDR3 protein, they turn into one entry using the most common DNA and genes. The sample table shows 290,000 or so distinct CDR3 sequences, and about 25% are seen once. The biggest ten clones account for about 15% of the sample. Source material: PBMCs. Every receptor here comes from a human donor in good health (CMV status not recorded). Some clones in this sample may be carry-over from other donors' samples.

The V gene is TRBV25-1, the J gene TRBJ2-1; TRBD1 or TRBD2 may be the D gene (5 bases each). Trimming pared 7 bases from V and 9 bases from J, leaving 13 bases between. In germline, CDR1 is MGHDK, CDR2 SYGVNS. CDR3 length: 12 residues. The CDR3 region has the DNA TGTGCCAGCACCCGGGGCCCTGGTGAGCAGTTCTTC. Encoded protein: CASTRGPGEQFF.

The sample holds a few counts of this clonotype. DNA of the CDR3: TGTGCCTTAACGGCGGGGGGCGGCCAAACTGAAGCTTTCTTT. Its translation is CALTAGGGQTEAFF. This chain uses TRBV30 with TRBJ1-1, with D perhaps TRBD1 (6 bases). The CDR3 extends over 14 amino acids. The V end lost 7 bases, the J end lost 5 bases, and 20 bases lay between the germline ends. Germline-derived CDR1 and CDR2 are GTSNPN and SVGIG (reference sequence).

In DNA, the CDR3 is TGCAGTGCTAGAATTCCCGGGAGCGCAGATACGCAGTATTTT. Amino acids: CSARIPGSADTQYF. This chain connects TRBV20-1 to TRBJ2-3; TRBD2 might be the D (6 bases). V lost 2 bases to trimming and J lost 4 bases, with 13 bases between them. The germline V gene has CDR1 DFQATT and CDR2 SNEGSKA (reference sequence). This CDR3 has 14 residues.

The chain links TRBV27 to TRBJ2-7, with D possibly TRBD2 on 7 matching bases. The germline gives CDR1 MNHEY, CDR2 SMNVEV (reference sequence). The CDR3 covers 13 residues. Trimming took 3 bases from V and 2 from J, leaving 8 bases between them. CDR3: CASSLRGPYEQYF. CDR3 DNA: TGTGCCAGCAGTTTGCGGGGGCCCTACGAGCAGTACTTC.

This clonotype was counted ten times or more. The V gene is TRBV7-2, the J gene TRBJ2-2, with D unresolved. The CDR3 sequence is 14 residues long. V was cut by 5 bases and J by 3 bases, with 10 bases left in between. Germline V lookup: CDR1 SGHTA, CDR2 FQGNSA. CDR3 sequence (DNA): TGTGCCAGCAGCCAAAGTTGGGACACCGGGGAGCTGTTTTTT. It encodes CASSQSWDTGELFF.

The rearrangement joins TRBV30 to TRBJ1-1, with D unresolved. Trimming cost V 0 bases and J 6 bases, with 14 bases left between them. Germline lookup yields CDR1 GTSNPN and CDR2 SVGIG (reference sequence). The CDR3 extends over 14 amino acids. CDR3 amino acids: CAWSVRRLAAEAFF. Written as DNA, the CDR3 is TGTGCCTGGAGTGTAAGGAGGCTGGCGGCTGAAGCTTTCTTT.

On this clonotype: Lacking the conserved final phenylalanine or tryptophan, this CDR3 likely reflects a read error. This rearrangement joins TRBV7-2 to TRBJ1-4; perhaps TRBD1 as D (6 bases). Per germline, CDR1 SGHTA and CDR2 FQGNSA. This CDR3 is built from 15 residues. CDR3 residues: CASSVQGTWNVKLFS. CDR3 DNA: TGTGCCAGCAGCGTACAGGGAACTTGGAATGTAAAACTGTTTTCT.

The chain uses TRBV7-2 and TRBJ2-1; 8 bases are shared with TRBD2. Germline-derived CDR1 and CDR2 are SGHTA and FQGNSA. The J segment lost 4 bases and the V segment lost 3 bases, leaving 8 bases of the junction unmatched. CDR3 length: 16 residues. CDR3 bases: TGTGCCAGCAGCTTTAAGAGCGGGGGTACTTACAATGAGCAGTTCTTC. Translating gives CASSFKSGGTYNEQFF. Complete variable domain (other parts from reference TRBV7-2 and TRBJ2-1): GAGVSQSPSNKVTEKGKDVELRCDPISGHTALYWYRQSLGQGLEFLIYFQGNSAPDKSGLPSDRFSAERTGGSVSTLTIQRTQQEDSAVYLCASSFKSGGTYNEQFFGPGTRLTVL.

The gene calls are TRBV12-3 or TRBV12-4 and TRBJ2-1; TRBD1 aligns across 9 bases. V lost 8 bases and J lost 7; bases outside the gene matches: 9. The length of the CDR3 is 14 residues. DNA of the CDR3: TGTGCCAGCGGGTCCGGGACAGGGAAGAATGAGCAGTTCTTC. It encodes CASGSGTGKNEQFF.

CDR3 sequence reads: CSASQRLSYNEQFF. CDR3 coding DNA: TGCAGTGCTAGCCAACGGCTCTCCTACAATGAGCAGTTCTTC. The V call is TRBV20-1, the J call TRBJ2-1; D is undetermined. Germline values: CDR1 DFQATT, CDR2 SNEGSKA (reference sequence). The germline V and J ends were trimmed by 3 bases and 0 bases, with 9 bases remaining between them. This CDR3 is 14 amino acids long.

V gene TRBV24-1 combines with J gene TRBJ2-1; D is unresolved. CDR1 and CDR2 (germline): KGHDR, SFDVKD. Trimming shortened V by 0 bases and J by 10 bases, and 12 bases separated the two germline ends. The CDR3 is 14 residues long. CDR3 residues: CATSDLGREREQFF. The CDR3 DNA is TGTGCCACCAGTGATTTGGGGCGAGAGAGGGAGCAGTTCTTC.

The chain employs TRBV20-1 and TRBJ1-5, with 9 bases aligning to TRBD1. The CDR3 sequence is 14 residues long. Per germline, CDR1 DFQATT and CDR2 SNEGSKA (reference sequence). V lost 5 bases to trimming and J lost 6 bases; unmatched junction nucleotides: 8. CDR3 residues: CSASPGTGSQPQHF. DNA of the CDR3: TGCAGTGCTTCGCCCGGGACAGGGAGTCAGCCCCAGCATTTT.

This clonotype was observed a few times. The V call is TRBV28, the J call TRBJ2-4, with D hard to call. CDR3 length: 14 amino acids. Germline-derived CDR1 and CDR2 are MDHEN and SYDVKM. V gave up 3 bases and J gave up 0 bases, with 6 bases separating them. The CDR3 protein is CASSFTVAKNIQYF. CDR3 nucleotides: TGTGCCAGCAGTTTCACCGTAGCCAAAAACATTCAGTACTTC.

In its sample, this clonotype was seen many times. The chain recombines TRBV7-2 with TRBJ2-7, with 14 bases matching TRBD2. This CDR3 region has 15 residues. Germline V gives CDR1 SGHTA, CDR2 FQGNSA. V shed 1 base, J shed 4 bases, and the junction held 0 bases outside the gene matches. The CDR3 here is CASSLGLAGGYEQYF. The CDR3 bases are TGTGCCAGCAGCTTAGGACTAGCGGGAGGGTACGAGCAGTACTTC.

The sample holds many counts of this clonotype. The chain couples TRBV7-2 to TRBJ2-3; D is possibly TRBD1 (5 bases). The CDR3 length is 15 residues. Trimming left V 2 bases short and J 0 bases short, with 9 bases between. The germline V gene has CDR1 SGHTA and CDR2 FQGNSA. CDR3 coding DNA: TGTGCCAGCAGCTTATGGCAGGGTAGCACAGATACGCAGTATTTT. The encoded protein is CASSLWQGSTDTQYF.

This sequence joins TRBV7-2 and TRBJ2-1; D gene ambiguous. V lost 2 bases and J lost 4, with 12 bases in between. CDR1 and CDR2 (germline): SGHTA, FQGNSA. The CDR3 covers 15 residues. Here the CDR3 reads CASSLSGGTYNEQFF. As DNA, the CDR3 is TGTGCCAGCAGCTTATCTGGCGGAACATACAATGAGCAGTTCTTC.

This clonotype has a count of ten or more. The chain is built from TRBV7-2 and TRBJ1-2; 7 positions match TRBD1. The V segment lost 4 bases and the J segment 3 bases; nucleotides outside the gene matches: 5. The germline gives CDR1 SGHTA, CDR2 FQGNSA. This CDR3 is 14 amino acids long. This CDR3 reads CASSSRQGDYGYTF. The CDR3 DNA reads TGTGCCAGCAGCTCGCGACAGGGCGACTATGGCTACACCTTC.

This clonotype showed up just a few times. This chain uses TRBV28 with TRBJ2-7, with D uncertain. V lost 6 bases, J lost 1 base, and 16 bases lay in between. Germline V gene sequence: CDR1 MDHEN, CDR2 SYDVKM. The CDR3 is made up of 15 amino acids. The CDR3 DNA follows: TGTGCCAGCAGCTTCCGGCGGACCCTTTCCTACGAGCAGTACTTC. This translates into CASSFRRTLSYEQYF.

This chain links TRBV6-2 or TRBV6-3 with TRBJ1-3; D uncertain. The germline gives CDR1 MNHEY, CDR2 SVGEGT. This CDR3 is built from 12 residues. Trimming removed 8 bases from V and 9 bases from J, with 14 bases in between. Here the CDR3 reads CASGGQAVTIYF. The CDR3 region has the DNA TGTGCCAGCGGCGGGCAGGCAGTCACCATATATTTT.

This rearrangement joins TRBV14 to TRBJ2-5, with D unresolved. The CDR3 extends over 14 amino acids. From germline, CDR1 is SGHDN and CDR2 FVKESK. V lost 0 bases, J lost 5 bases, and 10 bases lay in between. The CDR3 DNA is TGTGCCAGCAGCCAAGAGACCAGGTCGGAGACCCAGTACTTC. The encoded protein is CASSQETRSETQYF.

The chain carries TRBV7-3 and TRBJ1-2; D not resolved. CDR3 length: 14 residues. Between the trimmed V and J ends, which lost 1 base and 2 bases, there was a span of 8 bases. Germline values: CDR1 SGHTA, CDR2 FQGTGA. The CDR3 DNA reads as TGTGCCAGCAGCTTAAAGGCAGGCAACTATGGCTACACCTTC. Translation gives CASSLKAGNYGYTF.

The gene calls are TRBV28 and TRBJ1-2; D remains ambiguous. Between the trimmed V and J ends, which lost 4 bases and 5 bases, there was a span of 5 bases. CDR1 and CDR2 from the germline V gene are MDHEN and SYDVKM. The CDR3 length is 11 residues. The CDR3 DNA is TGTGCCAGCAGTTCCGGTTATGGCTACACCTTC. The encoded protein is CASSSGYGYTF.

This clonotype was observed a few times. The chain employs TRBV29-1 and TRBJ2-7; TRBD1 is a possible D gene (5 bases). The V and J ends lost 6 bases and 3 bases respectively, with 18 bases between them. CDR1 and CDR2 (germline): SQVTM, ANQGSEA. The CDR3 runs 14 residues. Here the CDR3 reads CSVETGSFGYEQYF. CDR3 sequence (DNA): TGCAGCGTAGAAACAGGATCGTTCGGCTACGAGCAGTACTTC.

Details on this clonotype: A read error may explain this, as a much larger clone is one base away. The V gene is TRBV7-2, the J gene TRBJ2-1; D may correspond to TRBD1 or TRBD2 (5 bases each). CDR1 is SGHTA and CDR2 is FQGNSA in the germline V gene. The length of the CDR3 is 13 residues. V gave up 5 bases and J gave up 8 bases, with 13 bases separating them. The CDR3 reads CASSPLGTDEQFF. The CDR3 DNA is TGTGCCAGCAGCCCGCTGGGGACCGATGAGCAGTTCTTC.